Presented here are 8 T cell receptor beta chains from one specimen sequenced in a study of immune evolution from preneoplasia to lung adenocarcinoma. Clones were sequenced by immunoSEQ multiplex PCR, and TCRdb holds only the in-frame ones, with some missing. The sample lists some 7,800 clones; approximately 72% were seen once. The sequenced material came from FFPE lung adenocarcinoma in situ tissue. These receptor sequences come from an older donor with lung adenocarcinoma. Some clones in this sample may be carry-over from other donors' samples.

This sequence joins TRBV7-2 and TRBJ1-3; D is undetermined. Germline values: CDR1 SGHTA, CDR2 FQGNSA. V was pared by 1 base and J by 0 bases, with 10 bases between. The length of the CDR3 is 16 residues. The CDR3 sequence: CASSLGSGFSGNTIYF. The DNA for the CDR3 is TGTGCCAGCAGCTTAGGGTCGGGGTTCTCTGGAAACACCATATATTTT.

J is TRBJ2-1 and V is TRBV19; D gene uncertain. The CDR3 contains 14 residues. Per the germline V gene, CDR1 is LNHDA and CDR2 is SQIVND (reference sequence). V was cut by 2 bases and J by 1 base, with 6 bases left in between. The CDR3 loop reads CASSIQASYNEQFF. The CDR3 nucleotides are TGTGCCAGTAGTATACAGGCTTCCTACAATGAGCAGTTCTTC.

This clone turned up a few times. The chain carries TRBV7-2 and TRBJ1-1, with D perhaps TRBD1 (6 bases). This CDR3 region has 15 residues. V was pared by 5 bases and J by 5 bases, with 18 bases between. Germline assignment: CDR1 SGHTA and CDR2 FQGNSA. For the CDR3, the DNA is TGTGCCAGCAGCCCCCGAGATACAGGGAGAACTGAAGCTTTCTTT. Protein product: CASSPRDTGRTEAFF.

V usage is TRBV28 and J usage is TRBJ2-3, with 7 nucleotides matching TRBD1. The CDR3 is 15 residues long. V was clipped by 6 bases and J by 3 bases; unmatched bases: 9. Germline V CDR1 and CDR2: MDHEN, SYDVKM. Here the CDR3 DNA reads TGTGCCAGCAGGGTGACAGGGCTCTATACAGATACGCAGTATTTT. This gives the protein CASRVTGLYTDTQYF.

This sequence joins TRBV4-1 and TRBJ1-5; D is unresolved. The CDR3 length is 15 residues. V lost 0 bases and J lost 7, with 13 bases in between. CDR1 and CDR2 (germline): MGHRA, YSYEKL. The DNA of the CDR3 is TGCGCCAGCAGCCAAGATCTGGTGGGGTTCCAGCCCCAGCATTTT. Translation: CASSQDLVGFQPQHF.

The rearrangement joins TRBV5-4 to TRBJ2-1; TRBD2 agrees at 7 bases. The germline CDR1 and CDR2 sequences are SGHNT and YYREEE (reference sequence). V was pared by 0 bases and J by 3 bases, with 3 bases of the junction left unmatched. The CDR3 consists of 15 residues. In nucleotides, the CDR3 is TGTGCCAGCAGCTTGGTAGAGCGGGGCTACAATGAGCAGTTCTTC. Translated: CASSLVERGYNEQFF.

The V call is TRBV13, the J call TRBJ2-5; D unclear. This CDR3 is built from 12 residues. Trimming removed 0 bases at V and 5 bases at J, with 4 bases between. Looked up from germline, CDR1 is PRHDT and CDR2 is FYEKMQ (reference sequence). In DNA form, the CDR3 reads TGTGCCAGCAGCTTAGGCAGGGAGACCCAGTACTTC. Its translation: CASSLGRETQYF.

This rearrangement joins TRBV5-4 to TRBJ2-3; 10 nucleotides match TRBD2. V was clipped by 3 bases and J by 1 base; unmatched bases: 2. The CDR3 has 15 amino acids. CDR1 is SGHNT, CDR2 YYREEE, per germline (reference sequence). The CDR3 protein is CASSWGTSGTDTQYF. The CDR3 DNA reads as TGTGCCAGCAGCTGGGGGACTAGCGGCACAGATACGCAGTATTTT.